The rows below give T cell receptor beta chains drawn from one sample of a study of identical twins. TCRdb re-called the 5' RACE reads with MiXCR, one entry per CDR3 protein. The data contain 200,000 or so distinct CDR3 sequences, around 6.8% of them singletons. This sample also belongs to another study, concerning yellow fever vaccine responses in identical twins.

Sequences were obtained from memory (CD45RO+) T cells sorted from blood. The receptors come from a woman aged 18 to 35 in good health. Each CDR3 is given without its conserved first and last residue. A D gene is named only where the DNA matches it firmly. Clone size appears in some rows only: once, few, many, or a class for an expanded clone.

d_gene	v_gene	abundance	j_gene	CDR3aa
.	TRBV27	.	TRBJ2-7	ASRPGGYEQY
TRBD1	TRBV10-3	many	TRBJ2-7	AIGDRVSYEQY
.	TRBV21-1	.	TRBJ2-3	ASSKEGQGFADTQY
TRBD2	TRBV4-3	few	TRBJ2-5	ASSQGSAGGETQY
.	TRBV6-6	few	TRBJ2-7	ASSYEGEQY
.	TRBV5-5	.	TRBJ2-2	ASSLGAGELV
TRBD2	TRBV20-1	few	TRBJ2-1	SARSGRAGNEQF
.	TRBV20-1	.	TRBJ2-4	SARIRGVVAKNIQY
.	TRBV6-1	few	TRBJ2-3	ASRPQGLLIDTQY
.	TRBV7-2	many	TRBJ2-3	ASSLRGLVTILADTQY
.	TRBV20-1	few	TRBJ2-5	SGSPITVGETQY
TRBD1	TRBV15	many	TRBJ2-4	ATSRGGTANIQY
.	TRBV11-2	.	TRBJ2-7	ASSPENRYEQY
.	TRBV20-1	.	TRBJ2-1	SANPPIDNEQF
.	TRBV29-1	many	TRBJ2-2	SAYTGELF
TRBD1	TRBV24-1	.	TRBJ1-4	ATSEPGGGNEKLF
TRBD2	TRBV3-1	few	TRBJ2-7	ARDNSGEEQY
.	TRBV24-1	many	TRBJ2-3	ATSDTGVSRDTQY
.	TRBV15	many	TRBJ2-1	ATSRNSYNEQF
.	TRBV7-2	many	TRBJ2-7	ASSLARDYEQY
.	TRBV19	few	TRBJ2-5	ASGPGRETQY
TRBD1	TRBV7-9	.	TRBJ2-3	ASSSPDRDPTDTQY